Below, 5 T cell receptor beta chains from the same sample are listed, as sequenced in a study of shared T cell receptors in the human thymus. Profiled with immunoSEQ multiplex PCR; TCRdb holds only in-frame clones, not every one. The sample yields 600,000 or so clones, 70% to 90% seen once. The sample was also reused in another study, on human thymus T cells.

Sequenced material: thymocytes. These receptors were obtained from a boy younger than two with a congenital heart defect.

The rearrangement uses TRBV16 and TRBJ2-1, with 10 bases that match TRBD2. Trimming cost V 7 bases and J 0 bases; bases outside gene matches: 12. The CDR3 spans 18 residues. CDR1 and CDR2 (germline): KGHSY, FQNENV. CDR3 loop: CASTRGTSVYPSYNEQFF. Written as DNA, the CDR3 is TGTGCCAGCACCCGAGGGACTAGCGTCTACCCCTCCTACAATGAGCAGTTCTTC.

The chain combines TRBV6-6 with TRBJ1-1; 7 positions agree with TRBD1. The CDR3 loop spans 13 amino acids. Germline lookup yields CDR1 MNHNY and CDR2 SVGAGI (reference sequence). The V segment lost 7 bases and the J segment 4 bases; nucleotides outside the gene matches: 6. The CDR3 DNA reads as TGTGCCAGCAAGCCAGGGGGTCGCACTGAAGCTTTCTTT. Protein product: CASKPGGRTEAFF.

This clone was recorded a few times. The rearrangement joins TRBV6-1 to TRBJ1-1; D unclear. Germline V gene data show CDR1 as MNHNS and CDR2 as SASEGT. V was trimmed by 8 bases and J by 7 bases, leaving 11 bases between them. The CDR3 contains 11 residues. The CDR3 loop reads CASSTRNEAFF. CDR3 DNA: TGTGCCAGCTCGACAAGGAATGAAGCTTTCTTT.

This sequence joins TRBV28 and TRBJ2-2; no clear D. The CDR3 runs to 17 residues. Germline-derived CDR1 and CDR2 are MDHEN and SYDVKM. V lost 2 bases and J lost 0, with 13 bases in between. The CDR3 coding sequence is TGTGCCAGCAGTTTAGGAGCGCCCTGGCCGAACACCGGGGAGCTGTTTTTT. This translates into CASSLGAPWPNTGELFF.

This clone has only a few counts. This sequence joins TRBV5-5 and TRBJ2-7; 8 nucleotides match TRBD2. CDR3 length equals 17 residues. Trimming took 6 bases from V and 2 from J; bases not matched to a gene: 16. Germline lookup yields CDR1 SGHKS and CDR2 YYEKEE (reference sequence). The CDR3 DNA reads TGTGCCAGCATGGTGGGGCCTTTAGCGGGGAGAGCCTACGAGCAGTACTTC. Its translation: CASMVGPLAGRAYEQYF.